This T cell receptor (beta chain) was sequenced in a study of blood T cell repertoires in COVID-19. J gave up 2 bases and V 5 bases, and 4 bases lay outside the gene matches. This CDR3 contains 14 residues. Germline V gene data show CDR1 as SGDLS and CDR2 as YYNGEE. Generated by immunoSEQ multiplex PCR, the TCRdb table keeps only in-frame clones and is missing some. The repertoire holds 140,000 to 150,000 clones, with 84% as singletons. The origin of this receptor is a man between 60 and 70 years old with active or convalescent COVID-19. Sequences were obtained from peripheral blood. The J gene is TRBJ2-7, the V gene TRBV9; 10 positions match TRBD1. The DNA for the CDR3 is TGTGCCAGCAGTACCGGGACAGGGGCCTACGAGCAGTACTTC. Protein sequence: CASSTGTGAYEQYF.